This paragraph reports one T cell receptor beta chain. This entry is derived from a study of beta chain features in type 1 diabetes. Every bit of the isolated RNA underwent reverse transcription, so sequencing read expressed TCRB transcripts. The data were produced by immunoSEQ multiplex PCR, yet TCRdb's version contains in-frame clones alone and is incomplete. The table records hundreds of thousands of clones, 15% to 19% of them present only once. Sorted populations all had greater than 98% purity. Germline V gene lookup returns CDR1 WSHSY and CDR2 SAAADI. The germline V and J ends were trimmed by 1 base and 2 bases, with 11 bases remaining between them. The CDR3 spans 15 residues.

Sequenced material: naive CD4+ T cells from blood. This TCR was recovered from a man between 18 and 35 years old in good health. The rearrangement uses TRBV10-2 and TRBJ2-5; maybe TRBD1 (5 bases). CDR3 in amino acids: CASSEFRTIQETQYF. The CDR3 region has the DNA TGCGCCAGCAGTGAGTTTAGGACAATTCAAGAGACCCAGTACTTC.